Sequencing of this T cell receptor beta chain was carried out in a study of T cells in Graves' hyperthyroidism and ophthalmopathy. Regions amplified from RNA transcripts were the TCR beta CDR3 regions. First-round RT-PCR with HTBI primers amplified the TCR CDR3 region. TCRdb passed the multiplex PCR reads through MiXCR, listing each CDR3 protein once. The table has roughly 500,000 distinct CDR3 sequences, roughly 50% seen once. A patient was excluded if there was uncontrolled infection, other autoimmune disease, pregnancy or lactation. The CDR3 sequence is 14 residues long. Trimming left V 4 bases short and J 2 bases short, with 11 bases between. Germline CDR1 and CDR2: MDHEN and SYDVKM. This clonotype was seen many times.

The sample comprised peripheral blood or thyroid tissue (not recorded which). The chain combines TRBV28 with TRBJ1-1; D unresolved. This receptor was obtained from an adult woman with Graves' disease, either hyperthyroidism or ophthalmopathy (not recorded which). Here the CDR3 DNA reads TGTGCCAGCAGTTCCGCAAGGCTTAACACTGAAGCTTTCTTT. Residues: CASSSARLNTEAFF.